A selection of T cell receptor beta chains follows, all from one sample in a study of T cells of healthy individuals. TCRdb fed the 5' RACE reads into MiXCR, producing one record per CDR3 protein. The table shows about 96,000 distinct CDR3 sequences, with approximately 15% occurring only once. The source of these receptors is a human donor in good health. CDR3s include the opening cysteine and the closing phenylalanine or tryptophan. D genes are given only for firm matches. A row's size may be missing; if present it is once, few, many or a size class.

d_call: TRBD2
v_call: TRBV2
j_call: TRBJ2-1
clone_size: few
cdr3_length: 14
cdr3_nt: TGTGCCAGCAGGCGCGGGAGCTCCTACAATGAGCAGTTCTTC
cdr3_aa: CASRRGSSYNEQFF

d_call: TRBD1
v_call: TRBV2
j_call: TRBJ2-3
clone_size: .
cdr3_length: 15
cdr3_nt: TGTGCCAGCATCGAGGGACAGGGTGGGGCAGATACGCAGTATTTT
cdr3_aa: CASIEGQGGADTQYF

d_call: .
v_call: TRBV7-8
j_call: TRBJ2-3
clone_size: many
cdr3_length: 15
cdr3_nt: TGTGCCAGCACCCTAGGGGGGCGAAGCACAGATACGCAGTATTTT
cdr3_aa: CASTLGGRSTDTQYF

d_call: TRBD1
v_call: TRBV3-1
j_call: TRBJ2-3
clone_size: few
cdr3_length: 16
cdr3_nt: TGTGCCAGCAGCCCGGGACAGGGAAGTAAAACAGATACGCAGTATTTT
cdr3_aa: CASSPGQGSKTDTQYF

d_call: .
v_call: TRBV4-3
j_call: TRBJ1-1
clone_size: many
cdr3_length: 15
cdr3_nt: TGCGCCAGCAGCCAAGTCGCCCAGACGAACACTGAAGCTTTCTTT
cdr3_aa: CASSQVAQTNTEAFF

d_call: .
v_call: TRBV12-3/TRBV12-4
j_call: TRBJ1-5
clone_size: few
cdr3_length: 13
cdr3_nt: TGTGCCAGCAGCCCCCCCAGCTATCAGCCCCAGCATTTT
cdr3_aa: CASSPPSYQPQHF

d_call: .
v_call: TRBV4-1
j_call: TRBJ2-3
clone_size: many
cdr3_length: 16
cdr3_nt: TGCGCCAGCAGCCAAGTCACAGGGCCTAGCACAGATACGCAGTATTTT
cdr3_aa: CASSQVTGPSTDTQYF

d_call: .
v_call: TRBV28
j_call: TRBJ2-3
clone_size: few
cdr3_length: 12
cdr3_nt: TGTGCCAGCAGGGATGTGGGACCCCCTCAGTATTTT
cdr3_aa: CASRDVGPPQYF

d_call: .
v_call: TRBV20-1
j_call: TRBJ2-1
clone_size: many
cdr3_length: 11
cdr3_nt: TGCAGTGCTATAATAAGCAATGAGCAGTTCTTC
cdr3_aa: CSAIISNEQFF

d_call: .
v_call: TRBV27
j_call: TRBJ1-5
clone_size: many
cdr3_length: 15
cdr3_nt: TGTGCCAGCAGTTTTTCCAGGGAAATCAATCAGCCCCAGCATTTT
cdr3_aa: CASSFSREINQPQHF

d_call: .
v_call: TRBV7-8
j_call: TRBJ1-2
clone_size: few
cdr3_length: 12
cdr3_nt: TGTGCCAGCAGCTTCACCAACTATGGCTACACCTTC
cdr3_aa: CASSFTNYGYTF

d_call: TRBD2
v_call: TRBV4-1
j_call: TRBJ2-7
clone_size: .
cdr3_length: 17
cdr3_nt: TGCGCCAGCAGCCAAGTTGACTTGGGACTAGCGGGAGGAGAGCAGTACTTC
cdr3_aa: CASSQVDLGLAGGEQYF

d_call: TRBD2
v_call: TRBV18
j_call: TRBJ2-3
clone_size: .
cdr3_length: 16
cdr3_nt: TGTGCCAGCTCACCGGTCCGCGGGAGAGAAGCAGATACGCAGTATTTT
cdr3_aa: CASSPVRGREADTQYF

d_call: TRBD1
v_call: TRBV7-2
j_call: TRBJ1-2
clone_size: many
cdr3_length: 14
cdr3_nt: TGTGCCAGCAGCTCCTACAGGACAGGGGTGGGCTACACCTTC
cdr3_aa: CASSSYRTGVGYTF

d_call: .
v_call: TRBV15
j_call: TRBJ1-3
clone_size: few
cdr3_length: 16
cdr3_nt: TGTGCCACCAGCAGAGATCGGCGGGTCTCTGGAAACACCATATATTTT
cdr3_aa: CATSRDRRVSGNTIYF

d_call: TRBD2
v_call: TRBV7-2
j_call: TRBJ2-1
clone_size: .
cdr3_length: 16
cdr3_nt: TGTGCCAGCAGCTTAGTCATGCTAGCGGGAGGCGGTGAGCAGTTCTTC
cdr3_aa: CASSLVMLAGGGEQFF

d_call: .
v_call: TRBV12-3/TRBV12-4
j_call: TRBJ1-6
clone_size: many
cdr3_length: 13
cdr3_nt: TGTGCCAGCAGTTTAGCGCAGAATTCACCCCTCCACTTT
cdr3_aa: CASSLAQNSPLHF

d_call: TRBD1
v_call: TRBV12-3/TRBV12-4
j_call: TRBJ2-2
clone_size: few
cdr3_length: 16
cdr3_nt: TGTGCCAGCAGTTTAAAGGGGGCCTCGAATACCGGGGAGCTGTTTTTT
cdr3_aa: CASSLKGASNTGELFF

d_call: TRBD1
v_call: TRBV20-1
j_call: TRBJ1-6
clone_size: many
cdr3_length: 15
cdr3_nt: TGCAGTGCTGGGACCGGGACAGGGGGCAGAGTACCCCTCCACTTT
cdr3_aa: CSAGTGTGGRVPLHF

d_call: .
v_call: TRBV7-9
j_call: TRBJ2-1
clone_size: .
cdr3_length: 8
cdr3_nt: TGTGCCAGCAGCGCTCAGTTCTTC
cdr3_aa: CASSAQFF

d_call: .
v_call: TRBV7-6
j_call: TRBJ2-3
clone_size: .
cdr3_length: 14
cdr3_nt: TGTGCCAGCAGCGGCGCGGGGGCAGCAGATACGCAGTATTTT
cdr3_aa: CASSGAGAADTQYF

d_call: TRBD2
v_call: TRBV6-1
j_call: TRBJ2-2
clone_size: once
cdr3_length: 18
cdr3_nt: TGTGCCAGCAGTGAGGGACTACCAGGCCAGGGACACACCGGGGAGCTGTTTTTT
cdr3_aa: CASSEGLPGQGHTGELFF

d_call: TRBD2
v_call: TRBV5-6
j_call: TRBJ2-7
clone_size: .
cdr3_length: 15
cdr3_nt: TGTGCCAGCAGCTTCGAGCTCCTAGCGGGAGTGGAGCAGTACTTC
cdr3_aa: CASSFELLAGVEQYF

d_call: TRBD2
v_call: TRBV4-1
j_call: TRBJ2-6
clone_size: few
cdr3_length: 19
cdr3_nt: TGCGCCAGCAGCCGACTTAGCGGGGCCTTGAGCTCTGGGGCCAACGTCCTGACTTTC
cdr3_aa: CASSRLSGALSSGANVLTF

d_call: TRBD1
v_call: TRBV4-1
j_call: TRBJ2-1
clone_size: .
cdr3_length: 15
cdr3_nt: TGCGCCACCTCCCCAAGGGACAGGGAAGGCAATGAGCAGTTCTTC
cdr3_aa: CATSPRDREGNEQFF

d_call: .
v_call: TRBV7-8
j_call: TRBJ1-5
clone_size: .
cdr3_length: 14
cdr3_nt: TGTGCCAGCAGCTTAGAAAGGGCGCCGCGGCCCCAGCATTTT
cdr3_aa: CASSLERAPRPQHF

d_call: TRBD1
v_call: TRBV20-1
j_call: TRBJ1-3
clone_size: many
cdr3_length: 15
cdr3_nt: TGCAGTGCTAGGGACAGGGAAGCGGCTGGAAACACCATATATTTT
cdr3_aa: CSARDREAAGNTIYF

d_call: TRBD1
v_call: TRBV6-1
j_call: TRBJ2-2
clone_size: .
cdr3_length: 15
cdr3_nt: TGTGCCAGCATGGGACAGGGTTCGAACACCGGGGAGCTGTTTTTT
cdr3_aa: CASMGQGSNTGELFF

d_call: .
v_call: TRBV6-2/TRBV6-3
j_call: TRBJ2-7
clone_size: .
cdr3_length: 14
cdr3_nt: TGTGCCAGCAGTAAGGGGCGAACGACCTACGAGCAGTACTTC
cdr3_aa: CASSKGRTTYEQYF

d_call: .
v_call: TRBV25-1
j_call: TRBJ1-1
clone_size: .
cdr3_length: 12
cdr3_nt: TGTGCCAGCAGTGAATTTCAGTCTCCGGCTTTCTTT
cdr3_aa: CASSEFQSPAFF

d_call: .
v_call: TRBV20-1
j_call: TRBJ2-7
clone_size: .
cdr3_length: 14
cdr3_nt: TGCAGTGCGGATGAGCAGGGACTTATCTACGAGCAGTACTTC
cdr3_aa: CSADEQGLIYEQYF

d_call: TRBD1
v_call: TRBV6-1
j_call: TRBJ2-6
clone_size: .
cdr3_length: 17
cdr3_nt: TGTGCCAGCAGTGACACCGGGACAGGGTATGGGGCCAACGTCCTGACTTTC
cdr3_aa: CASSDTGTGYGANVLTF

d_call: .
v_call: TRBV2
j_call: TRBJ2-2
clone_size: .
cdr3_length: 14
cdr3_nt: TGTGCCAGCAGTGAGATGACCGGTTACCGGGAGCTGTTTTTT
cdr3_aa: CASSEMTGYRELFF

d_call: TRBD1
v_call: TRBV20-1
j_call: TRBJ1-1
clone_size: many
cdr3_length: 13
cdr3_nt: TGCAGTGCAACGGACAGGAGGAACACTGAAGCTTTCTTT
cdr3_aa: CSATDRRNTEAFF

d_call: .
v_call: TRBV28
j_call: TRBJ1-2
clone_size: .
cdr3_length: 15
cdr3_nt: TGTGCCAGCAGTTTCATTTATAGGGGGACGAGGGGCTACACCTTC
cdr3_aa: CASSFIYRGTRGYTF

d_call: .
v_call: TRBV10-3
j_call: TRBJ2-3
clone_size: .
cdr3_length: 12
cdr3_nt: TGTGCCATCAGTGAGTTCACAGATACGCAGTATTTT
cdr3_aa: CAISEFTDTQYF

d_call: TRBD2
v_call: TRBV20-1
j_call: TRBJ2-3
clone_size: .
cdr3_length: 14
cdr3_nt: TGCAGTGCTCGACTAGCAGCTAGCACAGATACGCAGTATTTT
cdr3_aa: CSARLAASTDTQYF

d_call: .
v_call: TRBV7-9
j_call: TRBJ1-1
clone_size: .
cdr3_length: 15
cdr3_nt: TGTGCCAGCAGCGGTCAAGGACTCCAGCGGACTGAAGCTTTCTTT
cdr3_aa: CASSGQGLQRTEAFF

d_call: TRBD2
v_call: TRBV7-3
j_call: TRBJ2-1
clone_size: few
cdr3_length: 14
cdr3_nt: TGTGCCAGCAGCTCTAGCGGGCCAAACAATGAGCAGTTCTTC
cdr3_aa: CASSSSGPNNEQFF